The rows below give T cell receptor beta chains drawn from one sample of a study of regulatory T cells in long-lasting Graves disease. TCRdb re-derived calls from the multiplex PCR reads in MiXCR, one entry per CDR3 protein. The table lists a few hundred thousand distinct CDR3 sequences, approximately 25% of them singletons, with 25% to 30% in the top ten. This material consisted of peripheral blood mononuclear cells (PBMCs), taken when the disease was refractory, from a patient treated with antithyroid drugs. The receptors here all came from a woman aged 40 to 49 with Graves disease. CDR3s include the opening cysteine and the closing phenylalanine or tryptophan. The order of the fields is J gene, D gene, V gene, clone size, CDR3 protein, CDR3 DNA. The D gene is left open where the match is weak. Rows may omit the clone size; those that give it use once, few, many or a size class.

J: TRBJ1-1; D: TRBD1; V: TRBV6-2/TRBV6-3; size: many; CDR3: CASGGQGAVGTEAFF; DNA: TGTGCCAGCGGGGGACAGGGGGCGGTAGGCACTGAAGCTTTCTTT
J: TRBJ2-7; D: -; V: TRBV28; size: many; CDR3: CASSLWGRDYEQYF; DNA: TGTGCCAGCAGTTTATGGGGCCGGGACTACGAGCAGTACTTC
J: TRBJ2-7; D: TRBD1; V: TRBV6-5; size: few; CDR3: CASSSTGEEQYF; DNA: TGTGCCAGCAGTTCGACAGGGGAAGAGCAGTACTTC
J: TRBJ2-1; D: -; V: TRBV5-8; size: -; CDR3: CASSLAVRIPNNEQFF; DNA: TGTGCCAGCAGCTTGGCGGTGCGGATACCTAACAATGAGCAGTTCTTC
J: TRBJ2-1; D: TRBD1; V: TRBV15; size: -; CDR3: CATSRDRPGGYNEQFF; DNA: TGTGCCACCAGCAGAGATCGGCCAGGGGGCTACAATGAGCAGTTCTTC
J: TRBJ1-1; D: -; V: TRBV11-2; size: -; CDR3: CASSLVGLSFF; DNA: TGTGCCAGCAGCTTAGTGGGACTGAGTTTCTTT
J: TRBJ2-7; D: -; V: TRBV12-3/TRBV12-4; size: many; CDR3: CASSFRDRSSYEQYF; DNA: TGTGCCAGCAGTTTCCGGGACCGGAGCTCCTACGAGCAGTACTTC
J: TRBJ1-2; D: TRBD1; V: TRBV6-9; size: -; CDR3: CASRGNRGRNYGYTF; DNA: TGTGCCAGCAGGGGTAACAGGGGCCGGAACTATGGCTACACCTTC
J: TRBJ2-5; D: -; V: TRBV20-1; size: many; CDR3: CSASLLKTQYF; DNA: TGCAGTGCTAGTCTGTTGAAGACCCAGTACTTC
J: TRBJ1-5; D: -; V: TRBV20-1; size: -; CDR3: CSARDLNQPQHF; DNA: TGCAGTGCTAGAGATCTAAATCAGCCCCAGCATTTT
J: TRBJ1-2; D: -; V: TRBV5-1; size: many; CDR3: CASRLANYGYTF; DNA: TGCGCCAGCAGGCTAGCTAACTATGGCTACACCTTC
J: TRBJ2-5; D: TRBD1; V: TRBV6-2/TRBV6-3; size: few; CDR3: CASRLGTGTGETQYF; DNA: TGTGCCAGCCGATTAGGGACAGGAACAGGAGAGACCCAGTACTTC
J: TRBJ2-5; D: -; V: TRBV6-9; size: -; CDR3: CASSFQGWQETQYF; DNA: TGTGCCAGCAGTTTTCAGGGATGGCAAGAGACCCAGTACTTC
J: TRBJ1-1; D: -; V: TRBV7-9; size: -; CDR3: CASSTPGPSDTEAFF; DNA: TGTGCCAGCAGCACCCCGGGGCCCAGTGACACTGAAGCTTTCTTT
J: TRBJ2-3; D: -; V: TRBV3-1; size: -; CDR3: CASSRGGSDTDTQYF; DNA: TGTGCCAGCAGCCGAGGGGGGAGCGACACAGATACGCAGTATTTT
J: TRBJ2-7; D: TRBD2; V: TRBV7-2; size: -; CDR3: CASSRTGTSASYEQYF; DNA: TGTGCCAGCAGCCGTACCGGGACTAGCGCCTCCTACGAGCAGTACTTC
J: TRBJ2-7; D: -; V: TRBV27; size: many; CDR3: CASSFNRGGHEQYF; DNA: TGTGCCAGCAGTTTTAACAGGGGAGGGCACGAGCAGTACTTC
J: TRBJ2-7; D: TRBD2; V: TRBV27; size: few; CDR3: CASSFQGRGAYEQYF; DNA: TGTGCCAGCAGTTTTCAGGGACGGGGGGCCTACGAGCAGTACTTC
J: TRBJ2-1; D: -; V: TRBV29-1; size: few; CDR3: CSGYRVRDEQFF; DNA: TGCAGCGGATACAGGGTTAGGGATGAGCAGTTCTTC
J: TRBJ2-1; D: -; V: TRBV18; size: -; CDR3: CASSPAPYNEQFF; DNA: TGTGCCAGCTCACCGGCCCCTTACAATGAGCAGTTCTTC
J: TRBJ2-4; D: -; V: TRBV6-1; size: few; CDR3: CASTPQLIMGNIQYF; DNA: TGTGCCAGCACACCCCAGCTCATTATGGGGAACATTCAGTACTTC
J: TRBJ2-2; D: TRBD2; V: TRBV9; size: -; CDR3: CASSVGLAGPLAGELFF; DNA: TGTGCCAGCAGCGTCGGACTAGCGGGACCTCTGGCCGGGGAGCTGTTTTTT
J: TRBJ2-1; D: -; V: TRBV11-2; size: -; CDR3: CASSLDSLSYNEQFF; DNA: TGTGCCAGCAGCCTGGACAGTCTCTCCTACAATGAGCAGTTCTTC
J: TRBJ2-5; D: -; V: TRBV11-2; size: many; CDR3: CASSLEGADRWWETQYF; DNA: TGTGCCAGCAGCTTAGAAGGGGCGGACCGTTGGTGGGAGACCCAGTACTTC
J: TRBJ2-1; D: TRBD2; V: TRBV28; size: many; CDR3: CASSLALAVAQFF; DNA: TGTGCCAGCAGTTTAGCCCTAGCGGTGGCTCAGTTCTTC
J: TRBJ2-5; D: -; V: TRBV5-4; size: -; CDR3: CASSLSQGETQYF; DNA: TGTGCCAGCAGCTTGTCTCAGGGGGAGACCCAGTACTTC
J: TRBJ1-4; D: -; V: TRBV12-3/TRBV12-4; size: many; CDR3: CASSLQELDEKLFF; DNA: TGTGCCAGCAGTCTACAGGAATTAGATGAAAAACTGTTTTTT
J: TRBJ1-1; D: -; V: TRBV15; size: -; CDR3: CATSTLNTEALF; DNA: TGTGCCACCAGCACTCTGAACACTGAAGCTCTCTTT
J: TRBJ2-7; D: -; V: TRBV7-9; size: -; CDR3: CASTKGGIYEQYF; DNA: TGTGCCAGCACAAAAGGAGGGATCTACGAGCAGTACTTC